A single sample is the source of the 13 T cell receptor beta chains below, sequenced in a study of T cells in Graves' hyperthyroidism and ophthalmopathy. The TCR beta CDR3 regions underwent amplification using RNA transcripts as the source. HTBI primers were the set used in a first-round RT-PCR of the TCR CDR3. One entry per CDR3 protein results from TCRdb running MiXCR on the multiplex PCR reads. The sample has hundreds of thousands of distinct CDR3 sequences, 14% seen once. Sequencing input: blood. Receptors were obtained from a young woman with Graves' hyperthyroidism.

The CDR3 reads CASSHLTLSEQYF. Written as DNA, the CDR3 is TGCGCCAGCAGCCATCTTACCTTGTCCGAGCAGTACTTC. The rearrangement uses TRBV4-1 and TRBJ2-7; no firm D call. The CDR3 is 13 residues long. The germline V gene has CDR1 MGHRA and CDR2 YSYEKL. V lost 3 bases and J 6 bases, leaving 12 bases between the germline ends.

This clonotype was found many times. The gene calls are TRBV20-1 and TRBJ2-5, with D unclear. Germline-derived CDR1 and CDR2 are DFQATT and SNEGSKA (reference sequence). V gave up 3 bases and J gave up 2 bases, with 7 bases separating them. This CDR3 contains 12 residues. CDR3 region: CSASRIQETQYF. The CDR3 bases are TGCAGTGCTAGCCGTATTCAAGAGACCCAGTACTTC.

This clonotype came up many times. The rearrangement links TRBV3-1 to TRBJ2-7, with 11 bases that match TRBD1. The germline V gene has CDR1 LGHDT and CDR2 YNNKEL (reference sequence). The CDR3 consists of 15 residues. V lost 5 bases and J lost 4; bases outside the gene matches: 7. The chain's CDR3 is CASSSAWDRGYEQYF. CDR3 bases: TGTGCCAGCAGCAGCGCTTGGGACAGGGGGTACGAGCAGTACTTC.

This clonotype came up many times. The chain joins TRBV7-9 to TRBJ1-1; the D gene is possibly TRBD1 (5 bases). The CDR3 runs 19 residues. Germline V lookup: CDR1 SEHNR, CDR2 FQNEAQ (reference sequence). V lost 2 bases to trimming and J lost 4 bases, with 26 bases between them. The CDR3 loop reads CASSLSERDGLTRSTEAFF. The CDR3 nucleotides read TGTGCCAGCAGCTTATCGGAAAGGGACGGACTCACCCGGAGCACTGAAGCTTTCTTT.

In its sample, this clonotype was seen many times. The chain combines TRBV12-3 or TRBV12-4 with TRBJ1-1; D might be TRBD1 (6 bases). This CDR3 spans 12 amino acids. V lost 6 bases and J lost 7, with 12 bases in between. The CDR3 sequence: CASRGGPHEAFF. The CDR3 DNA follows: TGTGCCAGCAGGGGGGGCCCACATGAAGCTTTCTTT.

This clonotype was seen many times. The genes are TRBV28 and TRBJ2-4, with 10 nucleotides matching TRBD2. The germline V gene has CDR1 MDHEN and CDR2 SYDVKM. Trimming took 6 bases from V and 4 from J; bases not matched to a gene: 9. The CDR3 sequence is 16 residues long. This CDR3 is CASSVALAGVKNIQYF. CDR3 DNA sequence: TGTGCCAGCAGCGTAGCGCTAGCGGGAGTGAAAAACATTCAGTACTTC.

This clonotype was detected a few times. V and J are TRBV7-9 and TRBJ2-5, with unresolved D. Trimming left V 5 bases short and J 3 bases short, with 13 bases between. This CDR3 region has 14 residues. CDR1 and CDR2 (germline): SEHNR, FQNEAQ (reference sequence). The CDR3 nucleotides are TGTGCCAGCAGCCTTATGAGCGTTGAAGAGACCCAGTACTTC. It translates to CASSLMSVEETQYF.

This clonotype was seen only a few times. V is TRBV19 and J is TRBJ1-5; D not resolved. CDR3 length equals 15 residues. The V end lost 1 base, the J end lost 0 bases, and 7 bases lay between the germline ends. In germline, CDR1 is LNHDA, CDR2 SQIVND (reference sequence). The CDR3 sequence is CASSIAVYSNQPQHF. DNA for the CDR3: TGTGCCAGTAGTATAGCAGTTTATAGCAATCAGCCCCAGCATTTT.

This clonotype has ten or more counts. The chain carries TRBV20-1 and TRBJ1-5; 7 bases are shared with TRBD1. The germline CDR1 and CDR2 sequences are DFQATT and SNEGSKA (reference sequence). CDR3 size: 15 residues. With V trimmed by 5 bases and J by 0 bases, 7 bases remained unmatched. CDR3 in DNA: TGCAGTGCTCCTGAAGGACAGGTTAGCAATCAGCCCCAGCATTTT. Translated: CSAPEGQVSNQPQHF.

This clonotype was seen repeatedly, ten times or more. The gene calls are TRBV6-2 or TRBV6-3 and TRBJ2-1; 14 nucleotides align to TRBD2. V was pared by 6 bases and J by 8 bases, with 3 bases of the junction left unmatched. The length of the CDR3 is 14 residues. Germline V gene lookup returns CDR1 MNHEY and CDR2 SVGEGT. The CDR3 protein is CASRRLAGGDEQFF. DNA of the CDR3: TGTGCCAGCAGACGACTAGCGGGAGGGGATGAGCAGTTCTTC.

With regard to this clonotype: A much larger clone differs by one base, so this may be a read error. The rearrangement uses TRBV2 and TRBJ2-7, with a weak D call TRBD1 (5 bases). The CDR3 length is 16 residues. From germline, CDR1 is SNHLY and CDR2 FYNNEI. CDR3 sequence: CASSSGMSQGSYKQYF. Here the CDR3 DNA reads TGTGCCAGCAGTTCAGGAATGTCCCAGGGTTCCTACAAGCAGTACTTC.

The table lists this clonotype with many counts. V usage is TRBV5-6 and J usage is TRBJ1-1; D remains ambiguous. V lost 4 bases and J lost 0, with 16 bases in between. The CDR3 has 16 amino acids. Looked up from germline, CDR1 is SGHDT and CDR2 is YYEEEE. The CDR3 spells CASSAQTTPMNTEAFF. The CDR3 DNA reads TGTGCCAGCAGCGCACAAACGACACCCATGAACACTGAAGCTTTCTTT.

This clonotype has a count of ten or more. J is TRBJ2-1 and V is TRBV2, with unresolved D. The CDR3 runs to 14 residues. Germline assignment: CDR1 SNHLY and CDR2 FYNNEI. Trimming removed 2 bases at V and 8 bases at J, with 13 bases between. The CDR3 DNA is TGTGCCAGCAGTGAAAGGCGAGAAGGTCATGAGCAGTTCTTC. Amino acids: CASSERREGHEQFF.